What follows are 10 T cell receptor beta chains derived from one specimen sequenced in a study of T cell clonality in common variable immunodeficiency. Using immunoSEQ multiplex PCR, the repertoire was profiled, and TCRdb retains in-frame clones only, with some absent. There are tens of thousands of clones in the sample, none observed a single time. The sample comprised peripheral blood mononuclear cells. Receptors were obtained from a person aged 18 to 70 in good health.

This clone was detected ten times or more. The read stops 3 residues short of the end of the CDR3; the missing end is completed from the germline J gene. The gene calls are TRBV2 and TRBJ2-7; 9 bases agree with TRBD2. The germline gives CDR1 SNHLY, CDR2 FYNNEI. V lost 5 bases, J lost 5 bases, and 10 bases stayed unmatched. This CDR3 comprises 15 residues. CDR3 protein: CASSPTSGSFHEQYF. Incomplete CDR3 DNA: TGTGCCAGCAGTCCGACTAGCGGAAGCTTCCACGAG.

This clone was observed at least ten times. Read data end 3 residues before the CDR3 end; the end is taken from the germline J gene. This chain joins TRBV2 and TRBJ1-2; TRBD1 is a possible D gene (6 bases). Per the germline V gene, CDR1 is SNHLY and CDR2 is FYNNEI. The CDR3 runs 15 residues. The CDR3 reads CASRVTGLSGGGYTF. The sequenced CDR3 bases are TGTGCCAGCAGAGTGACAGGTCTCTCGGGTGGGGGC.

This clone has ten or more counts. The covered CDR3 bases are TGTGCCATCAGCCCGGGACAGGGGGCCGGGGGCACTGAA. As protein: CAISPGQGAGGTE. The CDR3 in full is CAISPGQGAGGTEAFF. The chain couples TRBV10-3 to TRBJ1-1, with TRBD1 matching over 12 bases. The observed sequence ends 3 residues before the CDR3 terminus, with the missing tail filled in from the germline J gene. The CDR3 covers 16 residues. Per the germline V gene, CDR1 is ENHRY and CDR2 is SYGVKD. Trimming at V came to 6 bases and at J to 4 bases, leaving 9 bases not matched to a gene.

This clone was observed many times. This CDR3 is CASKVIFGTGGYNEQFF. Partial CDR3 DNA: TGTGCCAGTAAGGTAATATTTGGGACAGGGGGCTATAATGAG. The rearrangement uses TRBV19 and TRBJ2-1, with 12 bases identical to TRBD1. The CDR3 end lies 3 residues beyond the end of the read and is filled in from the germline J gene. This CDR3 contains 17 residues. The J segment lost 7 bases and the V segment lost 7 bases, leaving 14 bases of the junction unmatched. Germline V CDR1 and CDR2: LNHDA, SQIVND (reference sequence).

This clone was seen repeatedly, ten times or more. The CDR3 reads CSARVAGGRNSPLHF. CDR3 bases read: TGCAGTGCTAGGGTCGCCGGGGGGCGGAATTCACCC. The V call is TRBV20-1, the J call TRBJ1-6, with D possibly TRBD1 on 6 matching bases. The CDR3 end lies 3 residues beyond the end of the read and is filled in from the germline J gene. Per the germline V gene, CDR1 is DFQATT and CDR2 is SNEGSKA (reference sequence). V lost 3 bases and J 7 bases, leaving 16 bases between the germline ends. CDR3 length: 15 amino acids.

This clone was seen many times. The read terminates 3 residues before the CDR3 end, so the remaining end is supplied by the germline J gene. This chain links TRBV11-2 with TRBJ2-3, with 8 bases that match TRBD2. The J segment lost 0 bases and the V segment lost 3 bases, leaving 2 bases of the junction unmatched. The CDR3 contains 15 residues. CDR1 SGHAT and CDR2 FQNNGV come from the germline V gene. Incomplete CDR3 DNA: TGTGCCAGCAGCTTGGAGCGGGGGAGCACAGATACG. Its protein product is CASSLERGSTDT. The full CDR3 protein reads CASSLERGSTDTQYF.

This clone was seen ten or more times. The read ends 3 residues before the CDR3 terminus; that terminus is restored from the germline J gene. J is TRBJ1-2 and V is TRBV11-2; TRBD1 might be the D (6 bases). Germline lookup yields CDR1 SGHAT and CDR2 FQNNGV. Trimming left V 6 bases short and J 5 bases short, with 19 bases between. This CDR3 has 15 residues. CDR3 residues: CASRPFRGAGYGYTF. CDR3 DNA (partial): TGTGCCAGCAGACCTTTTCGGGGGGCCGGGTATGGC.

This clone was seen ten or more times. The read ends 3 residues shy of where the CDR3 ends; the end is completed using the germline J gene. The V gene is TRBV6-4, the J gene TRBJ2-3, with 8 bases that match TRBD2. J gave up 3 bases and V 2 bases, and 7 bases lay outside the gene matches. Germline loops: CDR1 MRHNA, CDR2 SNTAGT. The CDR3 runs to 16 residues. CDR3 protein: CASSDVAGGATDTQYF. The part of the CDR3 DNA that was read is TGTGCCAGCAGTGACGTTGCGGGGGGTGCGACAGATACG.

The sample holds many counts of this clone. The read ends 3 residues before the CDR3 terminus; that terminus is restored from the germline J gene. V and J are TRBV7-6 and TRBJ2-5; D gene uncertain. The CDR3 has 15 amino acids. Germline lookup yields CDR1 SGHVS and CDR2 FNYEAQ. With 1 base removed from V and 5 bases from J, the gap between germline ends came to 14 bases. The sequenced CDR3 bases are TGTGCCAGCAGCTTAGATTTGGTTGAGGTGGAGACC. It yields the protein CASSLDLVEVET. The full CDR3 is CASSLDLVEVETQYF.

This clone has ten or more counts. The read ends 3 residues before the CDR3 terminus; that terminus is restored from the germline J gene. The chain has TRBV9 and TRBJ1-2, with D maybe TRBD1 (5 bases). The CDR3 is 15 residues long. Trimming removed 3 bases from V and 0 bases from J, with 12 bases in between. The germline gives CDR1 SGDLS, CDR2 YYNGEE. The DNA read from the CDR3 is TGTGCCAGCAGCGCGACAGCGGGGTCTAACTATGGC. Amino acid sequence: CASSATAGSNYG. The whole CDR3 protein is CASSATAGSNYGYTF.